This TCR beta chain was sequenced in a study of response to subunit inactivated influenza vaccine. The study's findings and limits: Seasonal influenza vaccination, on each occasion, was suggested by the authors to recruit few new T cells.

The V and J ends lost 8 bases and 6 bases respectively, with 11 bases between them. Germline CDR1 is KGHSH and CDR2 is LQKENI. This CDR3 has 12 residues. TCRdb re-called the RT-PCR reads through MiXCR, storing one row per CDR3 protein. The sample lists 200,000 to 300,000 distinct CDR3 sequences; 12% were seen once. This clonotype is deemed medium-sized. Its specificity is not known. The receptor was isolated from a man aged 50 or older who received an inactivated influenza vaccine. The chain recombines TRBV18 with TRBJ2-1; no clear D gene. The specimen was non-naive T cells sorted from PBMCs, collected 14 days before vaccination. This CDR3 reads CASSPPGNEQFF. For the CDR3, the DNA is TGTGCCAGCAGCCCCCCAGGCAATGAGCAGTTCTTC.